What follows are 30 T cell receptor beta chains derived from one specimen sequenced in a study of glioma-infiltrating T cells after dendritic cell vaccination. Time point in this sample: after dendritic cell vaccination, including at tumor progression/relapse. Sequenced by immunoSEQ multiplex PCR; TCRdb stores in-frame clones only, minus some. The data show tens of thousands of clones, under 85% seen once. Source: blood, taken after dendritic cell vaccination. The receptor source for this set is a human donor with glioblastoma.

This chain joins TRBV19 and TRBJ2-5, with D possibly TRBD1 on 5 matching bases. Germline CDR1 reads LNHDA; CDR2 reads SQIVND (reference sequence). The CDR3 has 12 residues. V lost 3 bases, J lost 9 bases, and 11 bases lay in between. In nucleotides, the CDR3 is TGTGCCAGTAGTATGCAGGGTGAGGCCCAGTACTTC. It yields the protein CASSMQGEAQYF. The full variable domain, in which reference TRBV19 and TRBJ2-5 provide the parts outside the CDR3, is DGGITQSPKYLFRKEGQNVTLSCEQNLNHDAMYWYRQDPGQGLRLIYYSQIVNDFQKGDIAEGYSVSREKKESFPLTVTSAQKNPTAFYLCASSMQGEAQYFGPGTRLLVL.

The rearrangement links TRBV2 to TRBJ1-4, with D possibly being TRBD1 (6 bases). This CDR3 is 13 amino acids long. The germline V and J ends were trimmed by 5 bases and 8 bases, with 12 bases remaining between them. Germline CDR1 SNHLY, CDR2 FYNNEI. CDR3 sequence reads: CASSRSGEEKLFF. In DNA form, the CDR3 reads TGTGCCAGCAGTAGGTCAGGGGAGGAAAAACTGTTTTTT.

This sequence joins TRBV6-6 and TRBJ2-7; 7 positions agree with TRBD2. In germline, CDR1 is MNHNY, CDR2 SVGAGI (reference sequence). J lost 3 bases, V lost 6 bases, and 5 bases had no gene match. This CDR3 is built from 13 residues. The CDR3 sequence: CASRRGEGYEQYF. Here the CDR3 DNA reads TGTGCCAGCAGGCGCGGGGAGGGCTACGAGCAGTACTTC.

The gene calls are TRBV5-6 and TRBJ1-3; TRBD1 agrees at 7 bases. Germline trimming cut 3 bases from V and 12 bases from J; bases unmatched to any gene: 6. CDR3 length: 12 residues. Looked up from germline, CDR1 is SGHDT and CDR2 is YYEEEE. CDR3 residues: CASSSGQTFIYF. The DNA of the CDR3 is TGTGCCAGCAGCTCGGGACAGACATTCATATATTTT.

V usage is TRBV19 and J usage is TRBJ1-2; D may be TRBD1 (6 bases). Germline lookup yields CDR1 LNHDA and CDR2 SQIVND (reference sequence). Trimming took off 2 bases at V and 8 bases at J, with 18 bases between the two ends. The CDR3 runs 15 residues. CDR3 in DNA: TGTGCCAGTAGTATAATGTCGGGCAGGGGTGACGGCTACACCTTC. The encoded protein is CASSIMSGRGDGYTF. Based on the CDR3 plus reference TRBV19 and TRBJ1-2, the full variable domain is DGGITQSPKYLFRKEGQNVTLSCEQNLNHDAMYWYRQDPGQGLRLIYYSQIVNDFQKGDIAEGYSVSREKKESFPLTVTSAQKNPTAFYLCASSIMSGRGDGYTFGSGTRLTVV.

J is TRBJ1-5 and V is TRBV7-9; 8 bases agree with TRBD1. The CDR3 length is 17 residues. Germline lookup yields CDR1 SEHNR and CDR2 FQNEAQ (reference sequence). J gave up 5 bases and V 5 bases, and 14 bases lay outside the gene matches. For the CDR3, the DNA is TGTGCCAGCAGCGCGGGACAGGAGGGCGGGTTTGATCAGCCCCAGCATTTT. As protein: CASSAGQEGGFDQPQHF.

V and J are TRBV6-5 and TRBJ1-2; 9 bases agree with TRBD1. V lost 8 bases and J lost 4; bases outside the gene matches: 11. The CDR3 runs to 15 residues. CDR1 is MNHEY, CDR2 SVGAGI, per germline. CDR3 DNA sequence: TGTGCCAGCCGACGTCCCGGGACAGGGTCCTATGGCTACACCTTC. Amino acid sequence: CASRRPGTGSYGYTF.

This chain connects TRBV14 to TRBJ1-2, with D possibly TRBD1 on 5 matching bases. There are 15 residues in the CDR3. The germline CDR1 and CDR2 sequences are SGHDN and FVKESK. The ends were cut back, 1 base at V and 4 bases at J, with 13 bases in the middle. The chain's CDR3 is CASSQVGAGIYGYTF. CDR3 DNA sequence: TGTGCCAGCAGCCAAGTTGGGGCAGGGATCTATGGCTACACCTTC.

CDR3 sequence (DNA): TGTGCCAGCAGCCGACAGGGGGACGATTCACCCCTCCACTTT. It encodes CASSRQGDDSPLHF. The genes are TRBV6-5 and TRBJ1-6, with TRBD1 matching over 9 bases. The germline V gene has CDR1 MNHEY and CDR2 SVGAGI. The V segment lost 6 bases and the J segment 8 bases; nucleotides outside the gene matches: 5. The CDR3 is 14 residues long.

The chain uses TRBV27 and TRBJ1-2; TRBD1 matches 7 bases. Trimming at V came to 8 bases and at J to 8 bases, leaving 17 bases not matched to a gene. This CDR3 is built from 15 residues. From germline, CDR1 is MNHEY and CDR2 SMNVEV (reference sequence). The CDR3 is CASSTGTVARKGYTF. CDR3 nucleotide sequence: TGTGCCAGCTCGACCGGGACAGTTGCCCGTAAGGGCTACACCTTC.

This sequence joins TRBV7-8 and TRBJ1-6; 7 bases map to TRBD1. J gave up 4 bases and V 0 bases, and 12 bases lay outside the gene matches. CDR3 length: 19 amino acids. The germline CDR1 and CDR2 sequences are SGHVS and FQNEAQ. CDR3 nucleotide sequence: TGTGCCAGCAGCTTAGCAGGAGACAGGGCGATGTATTATAATTCACCCCTCCACTTT. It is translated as CASSLAGDRAMYYNSPLHF.

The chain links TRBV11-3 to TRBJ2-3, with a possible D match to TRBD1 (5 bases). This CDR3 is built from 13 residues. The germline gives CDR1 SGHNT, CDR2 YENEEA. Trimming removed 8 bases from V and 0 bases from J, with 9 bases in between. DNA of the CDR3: TGTGCCAGCCAGGGATCTAGCACAGATACGCAGTATTTT. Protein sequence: CASQGSSTDTQYF. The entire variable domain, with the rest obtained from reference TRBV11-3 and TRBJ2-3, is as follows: EAGVVQSPRYKIIEKKQPVAFWCNPISGHNTLYWYLQNLGQGPELLIRYENEEAVDDSQLPKDRFSAERLKGVDSTLKIQPAELGDSAVYLCASQGSSTDTQYFGPGTRLTVL.

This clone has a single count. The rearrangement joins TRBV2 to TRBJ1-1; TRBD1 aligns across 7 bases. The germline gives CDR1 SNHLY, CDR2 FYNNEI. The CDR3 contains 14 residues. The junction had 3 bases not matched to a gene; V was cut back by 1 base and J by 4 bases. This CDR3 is CASSEGRGITEAFF. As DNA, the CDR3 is TGTGCCAGCAGTGAAGGCAGGGGGATCACTGAAGCTTTCTTT.

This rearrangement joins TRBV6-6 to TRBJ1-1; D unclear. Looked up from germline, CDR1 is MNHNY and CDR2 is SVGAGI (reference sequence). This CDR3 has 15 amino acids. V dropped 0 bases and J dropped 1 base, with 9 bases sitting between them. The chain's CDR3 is CASSYSGRPNTEAFF. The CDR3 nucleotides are TGTGCCAGCAGTTACTCGGGCAGGCCGAACACTGAAGCTTTCTTT.

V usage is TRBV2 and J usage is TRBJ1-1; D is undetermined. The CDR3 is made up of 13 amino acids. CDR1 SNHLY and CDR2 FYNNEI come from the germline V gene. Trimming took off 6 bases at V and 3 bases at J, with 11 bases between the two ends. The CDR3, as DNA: TGTGCCAGCAGGCCGATACGGGACACTGAAGCTTTCTTT. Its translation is CASRPIRDTEAFF.

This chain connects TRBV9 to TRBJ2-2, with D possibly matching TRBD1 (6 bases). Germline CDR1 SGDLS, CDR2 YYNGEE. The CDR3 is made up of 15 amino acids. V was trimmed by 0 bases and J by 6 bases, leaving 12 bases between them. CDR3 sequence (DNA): TGTGCCAGCAGCGTAGTTCCAGGGGCGGCCGGGGAGCTGTTTTTT. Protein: CASSVVPGAAGELFF.

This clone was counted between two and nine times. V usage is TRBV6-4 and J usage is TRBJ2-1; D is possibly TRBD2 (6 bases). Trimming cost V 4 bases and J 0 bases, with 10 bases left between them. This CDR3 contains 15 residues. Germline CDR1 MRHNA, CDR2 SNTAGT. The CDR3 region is CASSVGGSSYNEQFF. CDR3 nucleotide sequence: TGTGCCAGCAGTGTGGGGGGAAGCTCCTACAATGAGCAGTTCTTC.

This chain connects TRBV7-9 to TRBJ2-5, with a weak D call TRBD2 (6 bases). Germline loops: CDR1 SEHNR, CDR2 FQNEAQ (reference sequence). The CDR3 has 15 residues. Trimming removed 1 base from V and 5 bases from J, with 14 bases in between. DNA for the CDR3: TGTGCCAGCAGCTTAGTAGGAGGGTCGGGGGAGACCCAGTACTTC. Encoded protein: CASSLVGGSGETQYF. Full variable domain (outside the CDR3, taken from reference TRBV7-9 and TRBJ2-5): DTGVSQNPRHKITKRGQNVTFRCDPISEHNRLYWYRQTLGQGPEFLTYFQNEAQLEKSRLLSDRFSAERPKGSFSTLEIQRTEQGDSAMYLCASSLVGGSGETQYFGPGTRLLVL.

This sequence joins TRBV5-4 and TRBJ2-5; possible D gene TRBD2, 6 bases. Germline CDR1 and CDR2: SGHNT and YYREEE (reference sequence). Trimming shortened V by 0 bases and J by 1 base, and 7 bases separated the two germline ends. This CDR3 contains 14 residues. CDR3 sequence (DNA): TGTGCCAGCAGCTTGGCCGGGAGCCAAGAGACCCAGTACTTC. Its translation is CASSLAGSQETQYF.

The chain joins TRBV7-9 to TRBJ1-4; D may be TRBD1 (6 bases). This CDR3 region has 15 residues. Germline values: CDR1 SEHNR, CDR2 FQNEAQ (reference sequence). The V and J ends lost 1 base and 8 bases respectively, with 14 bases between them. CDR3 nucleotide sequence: TGTGCCAGCAGCTTAGTTTGGGGGGGCGAGGAAAAACTGTTTTTT. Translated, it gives CASSLVWGGEEKLFF. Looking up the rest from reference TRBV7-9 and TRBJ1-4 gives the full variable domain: DTGVSQNPRHKITKRGQNVTFRCDPISEHNRLYWYRQTLGQGPEFLTYFQNEAQLEKSRLLSDRFSAERPKGSFSTLEIQRTEQGDSAMYLCASSLVWGGEEKLFFGSGTQLSVL.

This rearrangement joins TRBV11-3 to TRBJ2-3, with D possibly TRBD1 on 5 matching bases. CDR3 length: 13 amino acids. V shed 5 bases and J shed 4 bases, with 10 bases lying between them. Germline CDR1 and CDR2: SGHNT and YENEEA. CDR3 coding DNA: TGTGCCAGCAGCCTCGACAGCCCAGATACGCAGTATTTT. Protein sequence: CASSLDSPDTQYF. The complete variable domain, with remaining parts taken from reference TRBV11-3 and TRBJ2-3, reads EAGVVQSPRYKIIEKKQPVAFWCNPISGHNTLYWYLQNLGQGPELLIRYENEEAVDDSQLPKDRFSAERLKGVDSTLKIQPAELGDSAVYLCASSLDSPDTQYFGPGTRLTVL.

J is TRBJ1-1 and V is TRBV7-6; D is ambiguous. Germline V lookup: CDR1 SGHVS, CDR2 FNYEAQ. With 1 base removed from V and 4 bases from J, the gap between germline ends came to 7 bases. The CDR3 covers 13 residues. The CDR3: CASSLGTATEAFF. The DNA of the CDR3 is TGTGCCAGCAGCTTAGGTACAGCCACTGAAGCTTTCTTT.

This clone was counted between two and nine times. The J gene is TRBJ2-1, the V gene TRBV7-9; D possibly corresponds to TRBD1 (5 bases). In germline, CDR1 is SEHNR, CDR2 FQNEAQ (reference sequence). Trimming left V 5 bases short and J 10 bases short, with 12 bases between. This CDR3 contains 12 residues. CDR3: CASSPGPGEQFF. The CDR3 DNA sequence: TGTGCCAGCAGCCCAGGGCCTGGAGAGCAGTTCTTC.

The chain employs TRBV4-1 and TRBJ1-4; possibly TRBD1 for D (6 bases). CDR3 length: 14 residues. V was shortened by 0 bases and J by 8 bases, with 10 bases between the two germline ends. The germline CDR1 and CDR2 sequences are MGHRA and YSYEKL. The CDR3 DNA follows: TGCGCCAGCAGCCAAGACCGAGGGGGAGAAAAACTGTTTTTT. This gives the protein CASSQDRGGEKLFF.

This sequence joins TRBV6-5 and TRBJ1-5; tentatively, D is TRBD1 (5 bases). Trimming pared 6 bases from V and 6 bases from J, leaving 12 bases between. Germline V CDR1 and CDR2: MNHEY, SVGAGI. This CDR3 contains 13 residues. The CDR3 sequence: CASRPGGTQPQHF. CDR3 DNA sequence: TGTGCCAGCAGACCCGGGGGGACTCAGCCCCAGCATTTT.

Here the CDR3 DNA reads TGTGCCACCAGCAGAACGACTGGGAGAGATCAAGAGACCCAGTACTTC. Amino acids: CATSRTTGRDQETQYF. The chain uses TRBV15 and TRBJ2-5; possibly TRBD2 for D (5 bases). This CDR3 has 16 residues. Germline values: CDR1 LNHNV, CDR2 YYDKDF (reference sequence). The ends were cut back, 2 bases at V and 2 bases at J, with 15 bases in the middle. The full variable domain, with the rest looked up from reference TRBV15 and TRBJ2-5, is DAMVIQNPRYQVTQFGKPVTLSCSQTLNHNVMYWYQQKSSQAPKLLFHYYDKDFNNEADTPDNFQSRRPNTSFCFLDIRSPGLGDTAMYLCATSRTTGRDQETQYFGPGTRLLVL.

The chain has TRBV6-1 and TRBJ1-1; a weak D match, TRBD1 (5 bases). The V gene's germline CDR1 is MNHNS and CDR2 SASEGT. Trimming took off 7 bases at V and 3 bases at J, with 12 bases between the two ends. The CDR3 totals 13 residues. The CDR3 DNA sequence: TGTGCCAGCATAGGGGTTGGGGACACTGAAGCTTTCTTT. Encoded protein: CASIGVGDTEAFF.

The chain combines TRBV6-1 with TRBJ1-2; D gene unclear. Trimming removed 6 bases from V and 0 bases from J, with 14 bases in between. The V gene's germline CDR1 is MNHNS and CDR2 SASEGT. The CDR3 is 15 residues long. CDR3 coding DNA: TGTGCCAGCAGCCCCGGACGGACTACTAACTATGGCTACACCTTC. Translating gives CASSPGRTTNYGYTF.

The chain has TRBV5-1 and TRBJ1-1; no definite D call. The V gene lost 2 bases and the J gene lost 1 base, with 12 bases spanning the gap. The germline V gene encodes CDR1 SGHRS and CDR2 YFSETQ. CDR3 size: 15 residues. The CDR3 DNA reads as TGCGCCAGCAGCTTCTCGGGTTTTGGGAACACTGAAGCTTTCTTT. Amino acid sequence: CASSFSGFGNTEAFF.

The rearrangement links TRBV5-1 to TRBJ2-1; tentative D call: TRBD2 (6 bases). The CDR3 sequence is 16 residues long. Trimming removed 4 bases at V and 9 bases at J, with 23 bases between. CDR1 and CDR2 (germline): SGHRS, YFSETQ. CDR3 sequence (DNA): TGCGCCAGCAGCCCCGGATTCTTCGTTAGCGGCGCTGAGCAGTTCTTC. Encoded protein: CASSPGFFVSGAEQFF. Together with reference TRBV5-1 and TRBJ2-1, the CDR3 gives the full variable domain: KAGVTQTPRYLIKTRGQQVTLSCSPISGHRSVSWYQQTPGQGLQFLFEYFSETQRNKGNFPGRFSGRQFSNSRSEMNVSTLELGDSALYLCASSPGFFVSGAEQFFGPGTRLTVL.